This T cell receptor beta chain was identified during a study of T-cell memory formation after mild COVID-19. Of note for this clonotype: Its specificity is not known.

Whole-study results and caveats: The study found balanced CD4/CD8 in clones contracting day 15 to 85 and a CD4+ lean in later expanders. Prior to infection, memory already included some responding clones, suggesting cross-reactive memory joined.

Researchers used 5'RACE with constant-segment primers to make TCR alpha and TCR beta cDNA libraries that carry sample barcodes and UMIs. Each CDR3 protein is one row after TCRdb ran MiXCR on the 5' RACE reads. Of 400,000 or so distinct CDR3 sequences listed, around 18% were seen once; the top ten hold around 8.4%. Trimming removed 10 bases from V and 5 bases from J, with 7 bases in between. This CDR3 comprises 10 residues. Germline V gene data show CDR1 as ENHRY and CDR2 as SYGVKD. This sequence was found in an adult woman who had mild COVID-19 (a few samples of this study predate the infection). Cell type and time point are not known. The material sequenced was PBMCs or a T cell subset sorted from them (not recorded which). The chain uses TRBV10-3 and TRBJ2-3; the D gene is possibly TRBD1 (5 bases). The CDR3, as DNA: TGTGCCACGCAGGGAGATACGCAGTATTTT. Translated, it gives CATQGDTQYF.